This T cell receptor (beta chain) was retrieved from a study of vaccination effects on CD4 cells after COVID-19. Study overall: ViraFEST used viral peptide pools to expand antigen-specific CD4+ T cells before sequencing. In culture with approximately 10 IU/ml IL-2 and approximately 9.1 ug/ml peptides, PBMC were grown at a few million per well.

Worth noting for this clone: Its matching antigen is unknown.

The CDR3 runs 16 residues. In germline, CDR1 is ENHRY, CDR2 SYGVKD. Trimming removed 0 bases from V and 0 bases from J, with 12 bases in between. Sequenced by immunoSEQ multiplex PCR; TCRdb stores in-frame clones only, minus some. The sample carries about 57,000 clones, just under 80% recorded once. CD4+ T cell isolation took place after 10 days of culture. Participants received two doses of either the BNT162b2 or mRNA-1273 vaccine. IL-2 medium took the place of half the medium on both days 3 and 7. The rearrangement joins TRBV10-3 to TRBJ2-7; D possibly corresponds to TRBD2 (6 bases). This TCR was sampled from a human donor who received a COVID-19 vaccine. This specimen was CD4+ T cells from PBMCs cultured without peptide, taken after COVID-19 vaccination. The CDR3 region has the DNA TGTGCCATCAGTGAGTCGGAGGGTACTTTCTCCTACGAGCAGTACTTC. This translates into CAISESEGTFSYEQYF.